This T cell receptor beta chain was obtained from a study of blood T cell repertoires in COVID-19. Looking at the study overall: Donors in the United States, Italy and Spain gave samples during acute or convalescent COVID-19. The analysed material was cDNA or gDNA that came from T cells, B-cell-depleted T cells, or PBMCs.

The germline V gene encodes CDR1 LNHDA and CDR2 SQIVND (reference sequence). This CDR3 is built from 15 residues. The V end was cut by 3 bases, the J end by 6 bases, with 15 bases between. Per the original data handling: Amplifying reference gene primers gave estimates of nucleated cell counts. The protocol was immunoSEQ multiplex PCR, while the TCRdb copy is restricted to in-frame clones and leaves out a portion. V and J calls and clone size are those listed in that table; D and trimming were worked out from the DNA. The table shows under 300,000 clones, with approximately 85% occurring only once. This chain uses TRBV19 with TRBJ2-1; D perhaps matches TRBD1 (5 bases). The TCR comes from a woman aged 70 to 79 with acute or convalescent COVID-19. Material: peripheral blood. The CDR3, as DNA: TGTGCCAGTAGTATTTTAGATGCAGGGTTCAATGAGCAGTTCTTC. This encodes CASSILDAGFNEQFF.